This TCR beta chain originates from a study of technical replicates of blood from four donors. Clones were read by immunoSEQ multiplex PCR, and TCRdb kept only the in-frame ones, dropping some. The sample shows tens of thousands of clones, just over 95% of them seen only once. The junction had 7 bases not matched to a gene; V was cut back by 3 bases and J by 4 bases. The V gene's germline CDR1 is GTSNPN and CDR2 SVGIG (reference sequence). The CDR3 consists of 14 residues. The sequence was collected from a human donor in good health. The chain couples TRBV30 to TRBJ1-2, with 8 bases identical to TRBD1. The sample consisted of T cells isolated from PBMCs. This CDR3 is CAWRDRGRSYGYTF. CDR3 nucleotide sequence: TGTGCCTGGAGAGACAGGGGTCGTAGCTATGGCTACACCTTC. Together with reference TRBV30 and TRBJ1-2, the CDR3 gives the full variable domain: SQTIHQWPATLVQPVGSPLSLECTVEGTSNPNLYWYRQAAGRGLQLLFYSVGIGQISSEVPQNLSASRPQDRQFILSSKKLLLSDSGFYLCAWRDRGRSYGYTFGSGTRLTVV.